This passage covers 7 T cell receptor beta chains from one sample sequenced in a study of long-term antiretroviral therapy in people with HIV. They ran version v3.0 of the immunoSEQ assay at survey level. Only in-frame clones appear in the TCRdb table, and some are missing; sequencing was by immunoSEQ multiplex PCR. The sample shows over 15,000 clones, roughly 80% of them seen only once. This specimen was unsorted PBMCs, taken 2.3 years after starting antiretroviral therapy. Source of these receptors: a woman aged 40 to 55 with HIV.

The chain is built from TRBV9 and TRBJ1-1; D may be TRBD1 (5 bases). The CDR3 is 15 residues long. Trimming removed 3 bases from V and 4 bases from J, with 16 bases in between. Per germline, CDR1 SGDLS and CDR2 YYNGEE. CDR3 nucleotides: TGTGCCAGCAGCGCAGTGGGCAGGGCGGGCACTGAAGCTTTCTTT. It encodes CASSAVGRAGTEAFF.

This chain connects TRBV2 to TRBJ2-2; no reliable D call. The CDR3 is 12 residues long. Germline-derived CDR1 and CDR2 are SNHLY and FYNNEI. With 5 bases removed from V and 5 bases from J, the gap between germline ends came to 6 bases. The CDR3 DNA follows: TGTGCCAGCAGTAGGTTTACCGGGGAGCTGTTTTTT. This codes for CASSRFTGELFF.

The genes are TRBV7-9 and TRBJ2-3, with TRBD2 matching 8 bases. This CDR3 contains 14 residues. CDR1 and CDR2 from the germline V gene are SEHNR and FQNEAQ (reference sequence). The V gene end was trimmed by 8 bases and the J gene end by 3 bases; junction bases not matched to a gene: 7. The CDR3 protein is CASRGTSLTDTQYF. CDR3 sequence (DNA): TGTGCCAGCCGCGGGACTAGTCTAACAGATACGCAGTATTTT. The full variable domain, its missing parts supplied by reference TRBV7-9 and TRBJ2-3, is DTGVSQNPRHKITKRGQNVTFRCDPISEHNRLYWYRQTLGQGPEFLTYFQNEAQLEKSRLLSDRFSAERPKGSFSTLEIQRTEQGDSAMYLCASRGTSLTDTQYFGPGTRLTVL.

The chain carries TRBV7-2 and TRBJ2-1; D not resolved. CDR3 length: 12 residues. Trimming removed 2 bases from V and 9 bases from J, with 8 bases in between. Germline assignment: CDR1 SGHTA and CDR2 FQGNSA. CDR3 DNA sequence: TGTGCCAGCAGCTTACTACTGGGTGAGCAGTTCTTC. It is translated as CASSLLLGEQFF.

This rearrangement joins TRBV2 to TRBJ1-5; D is possibly TRBD1 (5 bases). CDR3 length: 14 residues. Germline V lookup: CDR1 SNHLY, CDR2 FYNNEI. The germline V and J ends were trimmed by 4 bases and 7 bases, with 14 bases remaining between them. The CDR3 DNA reads TGTGCCAGCAGTGTCGGGGGATTAGTGCAGCCCCAGCATTTT. It translates to CASSVGGLVQPQHF.

This chain links TRBV7-2 with TRBJ2-5; the match to TRBD2 covers 7 bases. The J segment lost 5 bases and the V segment lost 4 bases, leaving 10 bases of the junction unmatched. The CDR3 has 15 residues. Germline-derived CDR1 and CDR2 are SGHTA and FQGNSA. The chain's CDR3 is CASSSGGGRWETQYF. CDR3 DNA: TGTGCCAGCAGCTCTGGGGGGGGTCGGTGGGAGACCCAGTACTTC.

The chain recombines TRBV4-1 with TRBJ1-2; the D gene is possibly TRBD1 (5 bases). This CDR3 is 13 amino acids long. Per the germline V gene, CDR1 is MGHRA and CDR2 is YSYEKL. V gave up 1 base and J gave up 6 bases, with 9 bases separating them. The CDR3 DNA reads as TGCGCCAGCAGCCAAGCCCCAGGGAATGGCTACACCTTC. Amino acids: CASSQAPGNGYTF.